This T cell receptor beta chain was found in a study of breast tumors, draining lymph nodes, adjacent tissues. General study results and limits: Tumors had less TCR diversity than lymph nodes, more than nontumor tissue. Compared with basal-like, luminal-like tumors shared significantly more repertoire with nontumor tissue. The data were judged consistent with most tumor T cells coming from lymph node and expanding in tumor.

TCRdb re-analysed the multiplex PCR reads in MiXCR, keeping a single row per CDR3 protein. The sample has 60,000 to 70,000 distinct CDR3 sequences, 57% seen once. Germline trimming cut 3 bases from V and 2 bases from J; bases unmatched to any gene: 15. CDR1 is LNHNV, CDR2 YYDKDF, per germline (reference sequence). This CDR3 has 18 residues. With regard to this clonotype: Its cognate antigen is unknown.

The sample consisted of breast tumor tissue. The chain carries TRBV15 and TRBJ2-7; 8 bases fit TRBD2. The TCR originated in a female donor with breast cancer. Some clones in this sample may be carry-over from other donors' samples. The CDR3 loop reads CATSSDLDGTSGPYEQYF. CDR3 nucleotide sequence: TGTGCCACCAGCAGTGACCTAGATGGAACTAGCGGACCCTACGAGCAGTACTTC.